This T cell receptor (beta chain) was obtained from a study of cytomegalovirus exposure and HLA in healthy donors. Vbeta (60) and Jbeta (13) primers were used in the PCR. Assay: immunoSEQ multiplex PCR; the TCRdb copy retains only in-frame clones and omits some. The sample contains 100,000 to 150,000 clones, over 80% of which appear only once. Note on this clone: Its antigen is not identified.

General study points: In a later analysis, a genetic analysis reported fewer productive-TCR N-insertions in an Asian-associated ancestry cluster than the cohort average. In a later analysis, CMV-associated beta chains were mostly HLA-associated, it appeared. Some TCR beta chains (roughly 160 of them) were listed as cytomegalovirus-associated.

Between the trimmed V and J ends, which lost 4 bases and 3 bases, there was a span of 6 bases. Germline V CDR1 and CDR2: LNHNV, YYDKDF (reference sequence). The length of the CDR3 is 12 residues. This chain connects TRBV15 to TRBJ1-1, with D unresolved. Specimen: PBMCs. The receptor was derived from a young man in good health and CMV-seronegative. The CDR3 DNA follows: TGTGCCACCAGCACAAGCGACACTGAAGCTTTCTTT. This encodes CATSTSDTEAFF.